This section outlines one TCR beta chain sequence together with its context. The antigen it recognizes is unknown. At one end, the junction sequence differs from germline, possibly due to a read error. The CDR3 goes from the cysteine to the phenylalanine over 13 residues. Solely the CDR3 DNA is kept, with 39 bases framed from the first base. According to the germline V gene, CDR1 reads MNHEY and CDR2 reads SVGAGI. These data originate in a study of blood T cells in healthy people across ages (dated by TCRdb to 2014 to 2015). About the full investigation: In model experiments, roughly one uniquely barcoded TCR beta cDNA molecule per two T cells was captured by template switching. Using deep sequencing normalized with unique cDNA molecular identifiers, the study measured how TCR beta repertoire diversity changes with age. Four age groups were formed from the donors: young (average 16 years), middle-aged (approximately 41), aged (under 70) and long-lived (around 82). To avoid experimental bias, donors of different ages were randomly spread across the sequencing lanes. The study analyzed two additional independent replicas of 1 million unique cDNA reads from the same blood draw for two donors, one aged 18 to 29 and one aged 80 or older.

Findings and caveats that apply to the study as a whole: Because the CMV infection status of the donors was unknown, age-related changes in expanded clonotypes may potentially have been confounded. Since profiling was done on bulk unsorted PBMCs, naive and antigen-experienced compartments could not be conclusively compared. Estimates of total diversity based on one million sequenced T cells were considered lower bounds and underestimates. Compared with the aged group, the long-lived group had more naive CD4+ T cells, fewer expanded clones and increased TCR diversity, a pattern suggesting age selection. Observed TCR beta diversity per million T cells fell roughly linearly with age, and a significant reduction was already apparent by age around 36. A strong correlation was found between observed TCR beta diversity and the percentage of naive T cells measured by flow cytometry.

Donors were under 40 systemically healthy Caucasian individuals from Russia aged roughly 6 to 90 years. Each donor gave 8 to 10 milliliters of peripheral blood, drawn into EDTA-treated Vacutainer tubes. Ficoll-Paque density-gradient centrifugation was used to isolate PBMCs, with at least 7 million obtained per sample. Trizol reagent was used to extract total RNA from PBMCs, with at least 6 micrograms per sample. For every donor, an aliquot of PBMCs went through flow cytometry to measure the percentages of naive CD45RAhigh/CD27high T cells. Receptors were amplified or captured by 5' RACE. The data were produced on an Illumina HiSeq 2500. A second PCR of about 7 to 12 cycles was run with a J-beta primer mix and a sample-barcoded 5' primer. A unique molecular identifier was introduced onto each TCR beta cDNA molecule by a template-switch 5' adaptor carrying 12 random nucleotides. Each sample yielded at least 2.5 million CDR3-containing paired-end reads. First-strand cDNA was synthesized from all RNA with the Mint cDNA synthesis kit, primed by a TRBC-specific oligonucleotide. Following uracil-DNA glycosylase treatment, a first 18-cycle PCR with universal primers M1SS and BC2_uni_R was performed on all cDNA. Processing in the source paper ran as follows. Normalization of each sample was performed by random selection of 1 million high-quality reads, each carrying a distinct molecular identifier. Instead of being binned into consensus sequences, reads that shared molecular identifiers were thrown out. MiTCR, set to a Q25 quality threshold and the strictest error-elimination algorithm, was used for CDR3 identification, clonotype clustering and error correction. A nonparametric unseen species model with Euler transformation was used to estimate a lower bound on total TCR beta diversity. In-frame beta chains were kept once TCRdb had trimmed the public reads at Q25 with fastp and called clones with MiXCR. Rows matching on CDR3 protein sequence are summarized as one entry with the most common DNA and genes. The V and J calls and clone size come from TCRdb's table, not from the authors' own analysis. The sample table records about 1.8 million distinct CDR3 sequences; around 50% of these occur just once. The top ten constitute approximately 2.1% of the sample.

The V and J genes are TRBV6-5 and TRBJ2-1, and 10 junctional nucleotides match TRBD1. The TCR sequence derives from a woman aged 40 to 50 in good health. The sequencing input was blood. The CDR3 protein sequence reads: CVSSKSAGQGKFF. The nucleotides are TGTGTCAGCAGCAAATCGGCGGGACAGGGGAAGTTCTTC.